This T cell receptor beta chain was profiled in a study of technical replicates of blood from several donors. The length of the CDR3 is 14 residues. Germline V gene sequence: CDR1 LNHDA, CDR2 SQIVND (reference sequence). The V and J ends lost 7 bases and 2 bases, in that order; junction bases with no gene match: 7. The table lists this clone with a count of one. TCRdb's copy holds only in-frame clones and misses some; the assay was immunoSEQ multiplex PCR. This table has about 50,000 clones, approximately 90% appearing once. The sequence was collected from a human donor in good health. Some clones in this sample may be carry-over from other donors' samples. The sample comprised PBMCs. This sequence joins TRBV19 and TRBJ1-2, with TRBD1 matching over 7 bases. In DNA form, the CDR3 reads TGTGCCAGTACCCCGGAGGGGGCAAACTATGGCTACACCTTC. It yields the protein CASTPEGANYGYTF.